A selection of T cell receptor beta chains follows, all from one sample in a study of T cells in Graves' hyperthyroidism and ophthalmopathy. From the multiplex PCR reads, TCRdb called clonotypes with MiXCR, one entry per CDR3 protein. The sample lists about 500,000 distinct CDR3 sequences; 15% to 20% were seen once. The sequenced material came from blood. All receptors derive from a woman in her 30s with Graves' ophthalmopathy. The CDR3 runs from the conserved cysteine through the conserved F or W. The D gene is left open where the match is weak. Some rows mark clone size as missing; the rest say once, few, many or name a class of expanded clone.

d_gene	abundance	v_gene	j_gene	CDR3aa	CDR3nt
TRBD2	many	TRBV11-3	TRBJ2-5	CASSSSGKGQETQYF	TGTGCCAGCAGCTCTAGCGGGAAGGGGCAAGAGACCCAGTACTTC
TRBD1	-	TRBV29-1	TRBJ1-4	CSAQTGANEKLFF	TGCAGCGCCCAGACAGGGGCGAATGAAAAACTGTTTTTT
-	many	TRBV18	TRBJ2-7	CASSPGSSYEQYF	TGTGCCAGCTCACCAGGCAGCTCCTACGAGCAGTACTTC
-	few	TRBV29-1	TRBJ2-4	CSVELGVGLAKNIQYF	TGCAGCGTTGAATTGGGGGTAGGACTCGCCAAAAACATTCAGTACTTC
-	-	TRBV6-5	TRBJ2-1	CASSFPKAGPYNEQFF	TGTGCCAGCAGTTTTCCAAAAGCGGGCCCCTACAATGAGCAGTTCTTC
-	many	TRBV18	TRBJ1-3	CASSPERTNSGNTIYF	TGTGCCAGCTCACCAGAGAGAACGAATTCTGGAAACACCATATATTTT
TRBD1	many	TRBV12-3/TRBV12-4	TRBJ1-5	CASSVGGGWSNQPQHF	TGTGCCAGCAGTGTCGGAGGGGGCTGGAGCAATCAGCCCCAGCATTTT
-	many	TRBV18	TRBJ1-5	CASSRNIENQPQHF	TGTGCCAGCTCACGGAACATAGAAAATCAGCCCCAGCATTTT
-	few	TRBV5-8	TRBJ2-5	CASSPHRTRTQETQYF	TGTGCCAGCAGCCCCCACAGAACTAGGACCCAAGAGACCCAGTACTTC
-	many	TRBV12-3/TRBV12-4	TRBJ2-3	CASGLRDTQYF	TGTGCCAGCGGTCTCCGAGATACGCAGTATTTT
-	few	TRBV6-2/TRBV6-3	TRBJ1-5	CASSYGGVNNQPQHF	TGTGCCAGCAGTTACGGGGGGGTAAACAATCAGCCCCAGCATTTT
TRBD2	few	TRBV20-1	TRBJ2-2	CSARDQAGGYTGELFF	TGCAGTGCTAGAGATCAAGCGGGAGGGTACACCGGGGAGCTGTTTTTT
TRBD1	many	TRBV3-1	TRBJ2-7	CASSMFGTGGFEQYF	TGTGCCAGCAGCATGTTCGGGACAGGGGGTTTCGAGCAGTACTTC
-	few	TRBV2	TRBJ2-1	CASSAPLYEQFF	TGTGCCAGCAGTGCCCCACTTTATGAGCAGTTCTTC
TRBD2	-	TRBV11-2	TRBJ2-7	CASSWTSGHYEQYF	TGTGCCAGCAGTTGGACTAGCGGGCACTACGAGCAGTACTTC